This T cell receptor (beta chain) comes out of a study of a mutant IDH1 vaccine in newly diagnosed glioma. Some clones are missing from TCRdb's copy, which holds only in-frame ones; the method was immunoSEQ multiplex PCR. The sample lists tens of thousands of clones; about 81% were seen once. The sample's time point: week 23, last vaccination. It was 300 ug of mutant IDH1 20-mer peptide that made up each vaccine dose, given with topical imiquimod. Details on this clone: The target antigen is unknown.

CDR3 length: 12 residues. Trimming stripped 1 base from V and 7 bases from J, with 6 bases between. The germline V gene has CDR1 SNHLY and CDR2 FYNNEI. Sequencing was performed on PBMCs, taken from a glioma patient whose treatment included an IDH1 peptide vaccine. The TCR originated in a middle-aged woman with glioma. Some clones in this sample may be carry-over from other donors' samples. The gene calls are TRBV2 and TRBJ2-3; D remains unclear. CDR3 loop: CASSEGSYTQYF. The CDR3 DNA reads TGTGCCAGCAGTGAAGGGTCCTATACGCAGTATTTT.